Each of the 20 T cell receptor beta chains below was sequenced from the same sample in a study of cytomegalovirus exposure and HLA in healthy donors. The primer mix had 60 Vbeta and 13 Jbeta primers. Clones were sequenced by immunoSEQ multiplex PCR, and TCRdb holds only the in-frame ones, with some missing. Of 150,000 to 200,000 clones listed, about 79% are singletons. Sequencing was done on a sample of PBMCs. Receptor source: a woman aged 45-59 years in good health and CMV-seropositive.

V gene TRBV7-6 combines with J gene TRBJ2-5; D is ambiguous. The V gene lost 5 bases and the J gene lost 3 bases, with 19 bases spanning the gap. This CDR3 region has 16 residues. Per the germline V gene, CDR1 is SGHVS and CDR2 is FNYEAQ. The CDR3 reads CASSTSLGVYEETQYF. CDR3 nucleotides: TGTGCCAGCAGCACTTCCCTAGGAGTATACGAAGAGACCCAGTACTTC.

The rearrangement joins TRBV7-9 to TRBJ1-1; TRBD1 is a possible D gene (5 bases). In germline, CDR1 is SEHNR, CDR2 FQNEAQ (reference sequence). Trimming took off 2 bases at V and 4 bases at J, with 17 bases between the two ends. The CDR3 contains 16 residues. The CDR3 is CASSLSTQGVGTEAFF. The CDR3 DNA reads TGTGCCAGCAGCTTAAGCACCCAGGGCGTGGGCACTGAAGCTTTCTTT.

In its sample, this clone was seen a few times. The rearrangement joins TRBV5-1 to TRBJ1-1, with TRBD1 identical over 7 bases. Germline V lookup: CDR1 SGHRS, CDR2 YFSETQ. The trim removed 0 bases at V and 0 bases at J, leaving 14 bases unmatched. The CDR3 has 19 residues. CDR3 protein: CASSLGTGGARVMNTEAFF. The CDR3 DNA reads TGCGCCAGCAGCTTGGGGACAGGAGGGGCCCGAGTAATGAACACTGAAGCTTTCTTT.

The gene calls are TRBV28 and TRBJ2-4; unclear D gene. Germline CDR1 reads MDHEN; CDR2 reads SYDVKM. This CDR3 spans 14 amino acids. V was trimmed by 2 bases and J by 1 base, leaving 6 bases between them. The chain's CDR3 is CASSLIAAKNIQYF. CDR3 DNA sequence: TGTGCCAGCAGTTTAATTGCGGCCAAAAACATTCAGTACTTC.

The chain employs TRBV18 and TRBJ1-1, with D hard to call. CDR3 length equals 15 residues. Germline CDR1 and CDR2: KGHSH and LQKENI. V was shortened by 7 bases and J by 0 bases, with 15 bases between the two germline ends. The DNA for the CDR3 is TGTGCCAGCTTTCCGGCAGGCAGCATGAACACTGAAGCTTTCTTT. Amino acid sequence: CASFPAGSMNTEAFF.

This clone came up once. V and J are TRBV7-2 and TRBJ2-1; maybe TRBD2 (5 bases). The CDR3 totals 14 residues. CDR1 is SGHTA, CDR2 FQGNSA, per germline. Trimming stripped 10 bases from V and 6 bases from J, with 19 bases between. The DNA of the CDR3 is TGTGCCACAGCCAAGGCAGAGCGGTTCAATGAGCAGTTCTTC. It yields the protein CATAKAERFNEQFF.

V is TRBV4-3 and J is TRBJ1-6; a weak D match, TRBD1 (5 bases). The CDR3 is 19 residues long. Germline V lookup: CDR1 LGHNA, CDR2 YSLEER. Deletions cut 0 bases from V and 7 bases from J, with 22 bases between. The CDR3 loop is CASSQDGSSGTFPNSPLHF. The CDR3 DNA reads TGCGCCAGCAGCCAAGACGGTTCGAGTGGGACTTTCCCCAATTCACCCCTCCACTTT.

J is TRBJ2-7 and V is TRBV5-1; D may be TRBD1 (6 bases). The V and J ends lost 0 bases and 3 bases respectively, with 19 bases between them. In germline, CDR1 is SGHRS, CDR2 YFSETQ. The CDR3 sequence is 17 residues long. The CDR3: CASSLALTGSLSYEQYF. The CDR3 DNA sequence: TGCGCCAGCAGCTTGGCCTTGACAGGAAGCCTCAGCTACGAGCAGTACTTC.

The chain links TRBV27 to TRBJ1-4, with D maybe TRBD1 (6 bases). Germline V gene sequence: CDR1 MNHEY, CDR2 SMNVEV (reference sequence). The CDR3 extends over 15 amino acids. V shed 6 bases and J shed 4 bases, with 15 bases lying between them. The CDR3 here is CASRAEGGINEKLFF. In DNA form, the CDR3 reads TGTGCCAGCAGGGCGGAGGGGGGGATTAATGAAAAACTGTTTTTT.

The chain links TRBV10-3 to TRBJ2-2; a weak D match, TRBD1 (6 bases). Germline CDR1 ENHRY, CDR2 SYGVKD. V was pared by 6 bases and J by 2 bases, with 19 bases between. This CDR3 has 17 residues. CDR3 protein: CAISLRSDSPNTGELFF. The CDR3, as DNA: TGTGCCATCAGCTTGAGGTCGGACAGTCCTAACACCGGGGAGCTGTTTTTT.

V and J are TRBV5-8 and TRBJ1-5, with unresolved D. The germline gives CDR1 SGHTS, CDR2 YDEGEE. The CDR3 loop spans 12 amino acids. V was shortened by 2 bases and J by 4 bases, with 4 bases between the two germline ends. CDR3 in amino acids: CASSFSNQPQHF. CDR3 DNA: TGTGCCAGCAGCTTCAGTAATCAGCCCCAGCATTTT.

In regard to this clone: This same CDR3 is encoded by further DNA sequences in the sample. The V gene is TRBV2, the J gene TRBJ1-1; a possible D gene is TRBD1 (5 bases). Germline V lookup: CDR1 SNHLY, CDR2 FYNNEI. This CDR3 spans 13 amino acids. The V end lost 8 bases, the J end lost 0 bases, and 10 bases lay between the germline ends. The CDR3 region has the DNA TGTGCCAGCGGAGACAGACTGAACACTGAAGCTTTCTTT. Amino acid sequence: CASGDRLNTEAFF.

J is TRBJ2-1 and V is TRBV9; the match to TRBD2 covers 7 bases. The ends lost 3 bases at V and 2 bases at J; junction bases unmatched: 5. CDR1 and CDR2 from the germline V gene are SGDLS and YYNGEE. The CDR3 length is 15 residues. CDR3 DNA: TGTGCCAGCAGCGGCGGACTAGGTCCCTACAATGAGCAGTTCTTC. This translates into CASSGGLGPYNEQFF.

The V and J genes are TRBV6-1 and TRBJ2-4; D is perhaps TRBD2 (6 bases). CDR1 MNHNS and CDR2 SASEGT come from the germline V gene. CDR3 size: 15 residues. V dropped 2 bases and J dropped 4 bases, with 12 bases sitting between them. This CDR3 reads CASSESISGKNIQYF. Written as DNA, the CDR3 is TGTGCCAGCAGTGAATCGATCAGCGGGAAAAACATTCAGTACTTC.

Only a few counts were recorded for this clone. This chain links TRBV2 with TRBJ2-1; TRBD2 agrees at 11 bases. Trimming at V came to 7 bases and at J to 10 bases, leaving 15 bases not matched to a gene. Germline CDR1 SNHLY, CDR2 FYNNEI. The CDR3 covers 16 residues. In DNA form, the CDR3 reads TGTGCCAGCACCAAGGGCGGTAGCGGGAGGGAAGGAGAGCAGTTCTTC. Encoded protein: CASTKGGSGREGEQFF.

This clone came up a few times. The V and J genes are TRBV10-1 and TRBJ1-1, with D hard to call. Germline V gene data show CDR1 as WNHNN and CDR2 as SYGVQD (reference sequence). The CDR3 totals 13 residues. V lost 1 base, J lost 10 bases, and 13 bases lay in between. The CDR3 DNA is TGCGCCAGCAGTGAGTTTTCCGGTTCTGGAGCTTTCTTT. Its protein is CASSEFSGSGAFF.

The V and J genes are TRBV10-3 and TRBJ1-1, with D possibly being TRBD1 (6 bases). V gave up 3 bases and J gave up 5 bases, with 13 bases separating them. The CDR3 has 14 amino acids. The germline V gene has CDR1 ENHRY and CDR2 SYGVKD. CDR3 in amino acids: CAISDRGDWTEAFF. The CDR3 DNA follows: TGTGCCATCAGTGACAGGGGAGATTGGACTGAAGCTTTCTTT.

The V and J genes are TRBV9 and TRBJ2-7, with D possibly TRBD2 on 6 matching bases. The germline V gene has CDR1 SGDLS and CDR2 YYNGEE. The ends were cut back, 7 bases at V and 0 bases at J, with 14 bases in the middle. The CDR3 runs 14 residues. CDR3 residues: CASARTGSSYEQYF. The CDR3 nucleotides read TGTGCCAGCGCGAGGACCGGGAGCTCCTACGAGCAGTACTTC.

This clone was seen more than once but under ten times. V and J are TRBV5-6 and TRBJ2-1; unclear D gene. In germline, CDR1 is SGHDT, CDR2 YYEEEE. V was shortened by 2 bases and J by 2 bases, with 11 bases between the two germline ends. The length of the CDR3 is 15 residues. CDR3: CASSFRSVAYNEQFF. The CDR3 region has the DNA TGTGCCAGCAGCTTTCGGAGCGTCGCCTACAATGAGCAGTTCTTC.

This clone turned up a few times. The chain recombines TRBV5-1 with TRBJ1-1; no clear D gene. V was cut by 4 bases and J by 4 bases, with 17 bases left in between. Per the germline V gene, CDR1 is SGHRS and CDR2 is YFSETQ. The CDR3 totals 15 residues. The CDR3 DNA is TGCGCCAGCAGCCCTGGTCGGGTTTCGCGCACTGAAGCTTTCTTT. It encodes CASSPGRVSRTEAFF.